This T cell receptor (beta chain) was captured in a study of PD-1 blockade in classical Hodgkin lymphoma. Following autologous stem cell transplantation, relapse occurred in every patient, and exposure to brentuximab vedotin varied. The protocol was immunoSEQ multiplex PCR, while the TCRdb copy is restricted to in-frame clones and leaves out a portion. This sample has tens of thousands of clones, with around 80% found just once. This clone was observed a few times. What it binds is not known. The study, taken as a whole, reports: Nivolumab initiation under 1 year post-ASCT meant exclusion. Unlike CD8+ TCR diversity, which did not rise significantly by C4D1, CD4+ TCR diversity did.

With 2 bases removed from V and 0 bases from J, the gap between germline ends came to 8 bases. CDR3 length: 14 amino acids. The germline gives CDR1 SGHDT, CDR2 YYEEEE. The sequencing here drew on peripheral blood mononuclear cells (PBMCs), taken before the second cycle of nivolumab. V usage is TRBV5-6 and J usage is TRBJ1-1; D unclear. This sequence was found in a human donor with classical Hodgkin lymphoma. The CDR3 region has the DNA TGTGCCAGCAGCTTCCGGTCGATGAACACTGAAGCTTTCTTT. Its translation is CASSFRSMNTEAFF. The full variable domain, in which reference TRBV5-6 and TRBJ1-1 provide the parts outside the CDR3, is DAGVTQSPTHLIKTRGQQVTLRCSPKSGHDTVSWYQQALGQGPQFIFQYYEEEERQRGNFPDRFSGHQFPNYSSELNVNALLLGDSALYLCASSFRSMNTEAFFGQGTRLTVV.